This T cell receptor (beta chain) was retrieved from a study of cytomegalovirus exposure and HLA in healthy donors. The PCR was carried out with 60 Vbeta primers and 13 Jbeta primers. Sequenced by immunoSEQ multiplex PCR; TCRdb stores in-frame clones only, minus some. The sample carries about 95,000 clones, less than 80% recorded once. Study results and caveats: In a later analysis, specific HLA alleles were associated with some 16,000 TCR beta sequences at a 0.05 false discovery rate.

The V gene lost 5 bases and the J gene lost 2 bases, with 7 bases spanning the gap. Germline assignment: CDR1 SGHRS and CDR2 YFSETQ. This CDR3 contains 13 residues. On this clone itself: Its cognate antigen is unknown.

The receptor was derived from a woman between 35 and 50 years old in good health and CMV-seropositive. The chain has TRBV5-1 and TRBJ2-2; unclear D gene. Sequencing was performed on PBMCs. CDR3 coding DNA: TGCGCCAGCAGAGGAGATAACACCGGGGAGCTGTTTTTT. Amino acids: CASRGDNTGELFF.